Relative to its sample, the clone carrying this T cell receptor (beta chain) is medium-sized. The CDR3 runs to 14 residues. Deletions cut 0 bases from V and 4 bases from J, with 8 bases between. Per the germline V gene, CDR1 is SGHKS and CDR2 is YYEKEE (reference sequence). This entry comes from a study of graft-versus-host responses after intestinal transplantation. Overall study: Multivisceral, liver-intestinal, or isolated intestinal grafts went to recipients. Each patient got anti-thymocyte globulin induction, then tacrolimus and steroids for roughly 3 years.

With roughly 200,000 irradiated, violet-dye-labeled stimulator cells, roughly 200,000 CFSE-labeled responder cells were plated. Produced via immunoSEQ multiplex PCR; TCRdb's table is partial and in-frame only. The data show 2,200 or so clones, around 40% seen once. Whole-study findings and limits: The study associated peak circulating GvH clone levels with early post-transplant HvG declines.

The sequence came from a human patient who was an organ donor for intestinal transplantation. This chain uses TRBV5-5 with TRBJ2-1; TRBD1 might be the D (5 bases). The sequencing used alloreactive CD8+ T cells from a mixed lymphocyte reaction culture, collected before transplantation. Documented subset: CFSE-low proliferating T cells sorted from roughly six-day pre-transplant mixed lymphocyte reaction (GvH or HvG direction). The CDR3, as DNA: TGTGCCAGCAGCTTGGAATACAGGTACAATGAGCAGTTCTTC. It translates to CASSLEYRYNEQFF.